What follows describes a single TCR beta chain. The antigen remains unidentified. This sample is part of a study of OX40 agonist ivuxolimab in advanced cancers. Study-level information: The dose-escalation cohort was around 83% male, with a mean age of 60 years, ranging about 23 to 79. Whole-study findings and limits: The CD4+ and CD8+ T cells in the blood had expanded clonally by week 6 at 0.1 to 3.0 mg/kg. Normalized T-cell clonal expansion was also low in some nonresponders.

The CDR3 has 15 amino acids. CDR1 and CDR2 from the germline V gene are MGHRA and YSYEKL. The V end lost 0 bases, the J end lost 2 bases, and 8 bases lay between the germline ends. The assay was immunoSEQ multiplex PCR, and TCRdb's table has in-frame clones only and misses some. The sample lists tens of thousands of clones; approximately 80% were seen once. Exclusion of a patient followed from autoimmune disease history or systemic immunosuppression. This clonotype was obtained from an adult with an advanced solid tumor such as melanoma, head and neck, liver or kidney cancer. The sequenced sample was CD4+ or CD8+ T cells sorted from blood, obtained in a trial of the OX40 agonist ivuxolimab. V gene TRBV4-1 combines with J gene TRBJ2-1; D is unclear. The CDR3 DNA follows: TGCGCCAGCAGCCAAGATTGGGTCGCCTACAATGAGCAGTTCTTC. This encodes CASSQDWVAYNEQFF.